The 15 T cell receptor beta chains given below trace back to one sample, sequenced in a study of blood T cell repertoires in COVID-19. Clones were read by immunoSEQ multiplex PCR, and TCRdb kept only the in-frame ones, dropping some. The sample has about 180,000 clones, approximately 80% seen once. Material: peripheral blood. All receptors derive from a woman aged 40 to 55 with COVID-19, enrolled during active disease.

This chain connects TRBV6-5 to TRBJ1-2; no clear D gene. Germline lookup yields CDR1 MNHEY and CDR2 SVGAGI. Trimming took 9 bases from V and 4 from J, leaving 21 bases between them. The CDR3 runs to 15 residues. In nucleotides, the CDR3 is TGTGCCAGTCTCCGCCGGGGAACGACGGGCTATGGCTACACCTTC. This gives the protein CASLRRGTTGYGYTF.

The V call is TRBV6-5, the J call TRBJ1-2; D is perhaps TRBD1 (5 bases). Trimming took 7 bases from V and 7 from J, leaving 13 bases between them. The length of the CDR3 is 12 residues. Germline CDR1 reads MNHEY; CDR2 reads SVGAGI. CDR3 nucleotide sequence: TGTGCCAGCACCGAATATAGGGGTGGCTACACCTTC. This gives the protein CASTEYRGGYTF.

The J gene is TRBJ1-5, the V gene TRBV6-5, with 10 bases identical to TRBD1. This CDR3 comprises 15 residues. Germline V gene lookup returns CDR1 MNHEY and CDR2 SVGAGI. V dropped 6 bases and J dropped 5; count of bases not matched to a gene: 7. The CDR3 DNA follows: TGTGCCAGCAGGAGACAGACAGGGGGCCATCAGCCCCAGCATTTT. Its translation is CASRRQTGGHQPQHF.

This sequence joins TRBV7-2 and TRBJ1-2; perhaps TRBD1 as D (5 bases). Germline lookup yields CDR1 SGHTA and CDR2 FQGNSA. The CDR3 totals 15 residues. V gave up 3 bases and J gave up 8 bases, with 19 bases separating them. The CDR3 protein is CASSFGGEVREGYTF. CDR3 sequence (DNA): TGTGCCAGCAGCTTCGGAGGGGAAGTCAGGGAGGGCTACACCTTC. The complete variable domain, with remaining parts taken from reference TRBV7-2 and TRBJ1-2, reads GAGVSQSPSNKVTEKGKDVELRCDPISGHTALYWYRQSLGQGLEFLIYFQGNSAPDKSGLPSDRFSAERTGGSVSTLTIQRTQQEDSAVYLCASSFGGEVREGYTFGSGTRLTVV.

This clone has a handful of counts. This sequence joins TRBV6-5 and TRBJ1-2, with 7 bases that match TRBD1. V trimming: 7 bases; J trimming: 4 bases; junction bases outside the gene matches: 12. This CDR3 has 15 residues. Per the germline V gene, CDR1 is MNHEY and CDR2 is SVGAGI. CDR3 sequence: CASISNRGLPYGYTF. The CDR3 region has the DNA TGTGCCAGCATAAGTAACAGGGGCCTTCCCTATGGCTACACCTTC.

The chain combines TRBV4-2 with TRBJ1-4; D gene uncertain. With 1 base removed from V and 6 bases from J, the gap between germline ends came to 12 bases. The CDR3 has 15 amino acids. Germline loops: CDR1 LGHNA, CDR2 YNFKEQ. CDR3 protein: CASSQGRGRDEKLFF. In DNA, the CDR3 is TGTGCCAGCAGCCAAGGTCGGGGAAGGGATGAAAAACTGTTTTTT.

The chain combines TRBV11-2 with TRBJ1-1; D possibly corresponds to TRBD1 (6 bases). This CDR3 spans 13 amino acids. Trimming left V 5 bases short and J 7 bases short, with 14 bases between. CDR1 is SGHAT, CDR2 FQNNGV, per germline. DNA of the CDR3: TGTGCCAGCAGCCCGCGGTTGGACAGTGAAGCTTTCTTT. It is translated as CASSPRLDSEAFF.

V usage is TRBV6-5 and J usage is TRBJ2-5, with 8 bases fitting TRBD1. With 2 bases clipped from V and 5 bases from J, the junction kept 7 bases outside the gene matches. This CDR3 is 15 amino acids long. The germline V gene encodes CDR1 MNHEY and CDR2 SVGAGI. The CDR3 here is CASSYLGQARETQYF. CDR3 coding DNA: TGTGCCAGCAGTTACCTGGGACAGGCAAGGGAGACCCAGTACTTC.

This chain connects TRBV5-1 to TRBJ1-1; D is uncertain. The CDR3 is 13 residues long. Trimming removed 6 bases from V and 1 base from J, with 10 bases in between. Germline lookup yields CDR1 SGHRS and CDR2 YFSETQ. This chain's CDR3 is CASTSGSNTEAFF. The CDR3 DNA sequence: TGCGCCAGCACCTCGGGGTCGAACACTGAAGCTTTCTTT. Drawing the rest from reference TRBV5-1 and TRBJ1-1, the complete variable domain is KAGVTQTPRYLIKTRGQQVTLSCSPISGHRSVSWYQQTPGQGLQFLFEYFSETQRNKGNFPGRFSGRQFSNSRSEMNVSTLELGDSALYLCASTSGSNTEAFFGQGTRLTVV.

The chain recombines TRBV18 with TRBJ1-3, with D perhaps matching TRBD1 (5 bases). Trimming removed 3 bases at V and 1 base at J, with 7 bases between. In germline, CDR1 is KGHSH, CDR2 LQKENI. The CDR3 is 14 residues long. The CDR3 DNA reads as TGTGCCAGCTCACCGGGGCTTTCTGGAAACACCATATATTTT. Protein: CASSPGLSGNTIYF. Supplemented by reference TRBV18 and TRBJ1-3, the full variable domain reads NAGVMQNPRHLVRRRGQEARLRCSPMKGHSHVYWYRQLPEEGLKFMVYLQKENIIDESGMPKERFSAEFPKEGPSILRIQQVVRGDSAAYFCASSPGLSGNTIYFGEGSWLTVV.

CDR3 residues: CASSGQDAGANVLTF. The CDR3 nucleotides read TGTGCCAGTAGTGGACAGGACGCTGGGGCCAACGTCCTGACTTTC. V usage is TRBV19 and J usage is TRBJ2-6; 7 bases are a match to TRBD1. V shed 5 bases and J 2 bases; nucleotides not matched to a gene: 3. CDR1 is LNHDA, CDR2 SQIVND, per germline (reference sequence). The CDR3 spans 15 residues.

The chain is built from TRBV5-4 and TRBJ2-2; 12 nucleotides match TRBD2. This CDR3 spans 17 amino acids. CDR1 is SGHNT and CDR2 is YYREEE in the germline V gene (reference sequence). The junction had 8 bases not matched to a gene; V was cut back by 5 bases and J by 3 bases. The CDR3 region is CASRVGTSGPYTGELFF. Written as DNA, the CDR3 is TGTGCCAGCAGAGTTGGGACTAGCGGGCCTTACACCGGGGAGCTGTTTTTT.

This CDR3 is CASSLNRGGYNEQFF. CDR3 nucleotide sequence: TGTGCCAGCAGCTTAAACAGGGGTGGGTACAATGAGCAGTTCTTC. The rearrangement links TRBV11-2 to TRBJ2-1, with TRBD1 matching 7 bases. CDR1 is SGHAT, CDR2 FQNNGV, per germline. This CDR3 has 15 residues. Trimming at V came to 2 bases and at J to 4 bases, leaving 5 bases not matched to a gene.

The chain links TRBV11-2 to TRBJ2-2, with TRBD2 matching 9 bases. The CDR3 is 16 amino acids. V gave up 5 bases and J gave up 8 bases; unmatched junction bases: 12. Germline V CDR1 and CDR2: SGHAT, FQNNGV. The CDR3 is CASSPRAGLASGELFF. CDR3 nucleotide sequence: TGTGCCAGCAGCCCCCGTGCGGGACTAGCATCTGGGGAGCTGTTTTTT.

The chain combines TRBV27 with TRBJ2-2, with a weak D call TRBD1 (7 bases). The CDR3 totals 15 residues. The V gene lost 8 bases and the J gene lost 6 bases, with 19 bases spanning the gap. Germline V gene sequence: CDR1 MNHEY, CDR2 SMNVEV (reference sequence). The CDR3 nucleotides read TGTGCCAGCGGAGGGACAGCTCTCCGGGCCGGGGAGCTGTTTTTT. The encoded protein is CASGGTALRAGELFF.